These T cell receptor beta chains were read from a single sample in a study of shared clonotypes between healthy human individuals. Produced via immunoSEQ multiplex PCR; TCRdb's table is partial and in-frame only. The top ten clones hold around 0.13% of a sample with approximately 2.4 million clones, nearly 97% of them seen once. Input material: naive CD4+ T cells sorted from blood. These receptors all come from a man younger than 35 in good health. Both conserved end residues are part of each CDR3. The D gene is left open where the match is weak. Clone size is given for some rows only: seen once, a few or many times, or a class if the clone is expanded.

TRBJ1-1 | TRBV20-1 | . | . | TGCAGTACCTCACGGGGCACTGAAGCTTTCTTT | CSTSRGTEAFF
TRBJ1-1 | TRBV19 | . | TRBD1 | TGTGCCAGTAGCCTACACAGGGGAGGGAACACTGAAGCTTTCTTT | CASSLHRGGNTEAFF
TRBJ1-1 | TRBV29-1 | . | TRBD1 | TGCAGCGTTCCCCAGGGGGCGACTGAAGCTTTCTTT | CSVPQGATEAFF
TRBJ1-1 | TRBV28 | . | . | TGTGCCAGCAGTTTCCTAAAAAAGAGGGAAGCTTTCTTT | CASSFLKKREAFF
TRBJ1-1 | TRBV20-1 | once | . | TGCAGTGCCACTGGACGAACTGAAGCTTTCTTT | CSATGRTEAFF
TRBJ2-3 | TRBV5-1 | . | TRBD2 | TGCGCCAGCAGGTGGGCTAGCGGGGGGACAGATACGCAGTATTTT | CASRWASGGTDTQYF
TRBJ2-3 | TRBV19 | . | . | TGTGCCAGTAGTATGGGGTCAAAAACAGATACGCAGTATTTT | CASSMGSKTDTQYF
TRBJ1-2 | TRBV30 | . | . | TGTGCCTGGACTGGGTGGGGGATGGGTGGCTACACCTTC | CAWTGWGMGGYTF
TRBJ1-1 | TRBV10-2 | . | TRBD1 | TGCGCCAGCTGGGGACAGTCCAACACTGAAGCTTTCTTT | CASWGQSNTEAFF
TRBJ2-5 | TRBV11-2 | . | TRBD2 | TGTGCCAGCAGCTTAGCTCCTAGCGGGGGACAAGAGACCCAGTACTTC | CASSLAPSGGQETQYF
TRBJ2-7 | TRBV7-9 | . | TRBD1 | TGTGCCAGCAGCCCGGGACAGGGTACCTACGAGCAGTACTTC | CASSPGQGTYEQYF
TRBJ1-2 | TRBV5-1 | . | TRBD1 | TGCGCCAGCAGCTTGGCTGGACAGGGGGAAGGCTACACCTTC | CASSLAGQGEGYTF
TRBJ2-5 | TRBV5-4 | . | TRBD1 | TGTGCCAGCAGCTCCGGGACAGGAGGAGGAGAGACCCAGTACTTC | CASSSGTGGGETQYF
TRBJ1-1 | TRBV7-9 | . | . | TGTGCCAGCAGCTTAGAGGGGTTCGGCACTGAAGCTTTCTTT | CASSLEGFGTEAFF
TRBJ2-5 | TRBV28 | . | . | TGTGCCAGCAGTTTTTCAGGAGGTCCACAAGAGACCCAGTACTTC | CASSFSGGPQETQYF
TRBJ1-1 | TRBV2 | . | . | TGTGCCAGCAGTGAAAGAGGGGTTCCCACTGAAGCTTTCTTT | CASSERGVPTEAFF
TRBJ1-2 | TRBV5-6 | . | TRBD1 | TGTGCCAGCAGCGGGGGACAGCTCTATGGCTACACCTTC | CASSGGQLYGYTF
TRBJ2-4 | TRBV6-5 | . | . | TGTGCCAGTAGGCGGCAGGGAAGCAAAAACATTCAGTACTTC | CASRRQGSKNIQYF
TRBJ2-3 | TRBV9 | . | TRBD2 | TGTGCCAGCAGCCCCCTGTTTGGACTACTAGCGGGAGGATCAGATACGCAGTATTTT | CASSPLFGLLAGGSDTQYF
TRBJ1-1 | TRBV7-9 | . | . | TGTGCCAGCAGCGCGAAGGGGGTGATTAGCACTGAAGCTTTCTTT | CASSAKGVISTEAFF
TRBJ1-2 | TRBV6-6 | . | . | TGTGCCAGCAGTTACGGGCAGGCTAACTATGGCTACACCTTC | CASSYGQANYGYTF
TRBJ2-7 | TRBV6-5 | . | . | TGTGCCAGCAGTAACAGGGTCCACGAGCAGTACTTC | CASSNRVHEQYF
TRBJ2-7 | TRBV4-1 | . | TRBD1 | TGCGCCAGCAGCCATACCTCCGGGACAGGCTCCTACGAGCAGTACTTC | CASSHTSGTGSYEQYF
TRBJ2-3 | TRBV12-5 | . | . | TGTGCTAGTGGTTCTCTTTCCCCTCGCGAGGTAGTGAGCGATACGCAGTATTTT | CASGSLSPREVVSDTQYF
TRBJ1-1 | TRBV4-3 | . | . | TGCGCCAGCGGAAACGTCCCCCTAAGGGTGGGCACTGAAGCTTTCTTT | CASGNVPLRVGTEAFF